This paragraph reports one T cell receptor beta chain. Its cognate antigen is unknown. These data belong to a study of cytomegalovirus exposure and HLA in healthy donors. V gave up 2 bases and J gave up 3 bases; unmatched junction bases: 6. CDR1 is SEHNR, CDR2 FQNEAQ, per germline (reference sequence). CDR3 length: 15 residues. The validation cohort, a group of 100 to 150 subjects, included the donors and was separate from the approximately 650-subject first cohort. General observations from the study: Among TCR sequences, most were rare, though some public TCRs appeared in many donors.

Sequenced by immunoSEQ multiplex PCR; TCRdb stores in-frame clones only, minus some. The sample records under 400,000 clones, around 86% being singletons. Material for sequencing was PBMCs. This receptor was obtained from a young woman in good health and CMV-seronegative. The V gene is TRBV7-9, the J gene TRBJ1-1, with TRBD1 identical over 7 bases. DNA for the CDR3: TGTGCCAGCAGCTTATGGACAGGAAGGGACACTGAAGCTTTCTTT. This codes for CASSLWTGRDTEAFF. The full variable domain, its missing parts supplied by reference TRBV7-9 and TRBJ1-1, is DTGVSQNPRHKITKRGQNVTFRCDPISEHNRLYWYRQTLGQGPEFLTYFQNEAQLEKSRLLSDRFSAERPKGSFSTLEIQRTEQGDSAMYLCASSLWTGRDTEAFFGQGTRLTVV.